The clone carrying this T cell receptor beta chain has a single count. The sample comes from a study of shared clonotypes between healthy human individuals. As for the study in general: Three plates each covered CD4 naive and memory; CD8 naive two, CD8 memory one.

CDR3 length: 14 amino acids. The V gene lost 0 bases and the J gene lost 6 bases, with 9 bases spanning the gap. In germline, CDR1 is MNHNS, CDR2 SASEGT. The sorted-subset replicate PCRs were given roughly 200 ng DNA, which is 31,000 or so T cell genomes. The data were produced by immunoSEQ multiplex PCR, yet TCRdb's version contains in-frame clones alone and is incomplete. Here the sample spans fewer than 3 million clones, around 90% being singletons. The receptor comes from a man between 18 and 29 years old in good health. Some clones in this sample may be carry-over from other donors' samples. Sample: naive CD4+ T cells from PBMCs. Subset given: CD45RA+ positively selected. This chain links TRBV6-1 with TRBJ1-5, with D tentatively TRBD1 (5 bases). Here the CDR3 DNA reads TGTGCCAGCAGTGAAGCGGGGGTTACTCAGCCCCAGCATTTT. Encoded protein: CASSEAGVTQPQHF.